This T cell receptor (beta chain) was obtained from a study of blood T cell repertoires in COVID-19. In the study's own analysis: Amplification with reference gene primers provided the estimates of nucleated cell counts. Profiling relied on immunoSEQ multiplex PCR, and the TCRdb table lists in-frame clones only, not all of them. V and J calls and clone size are those listed in that table; D and trimming were worked out from the DNA. The repertoire holds 60,000 to 75,000 clones, over 80% seen once, with 4% to 5.5% in the top ten. Trimming cost V 6 bases and J 2 bases, with 14 bases left between them. From germline, CDR1 is MNHEY and CDR2 SVGEGT. CDR3 length: 14 residues.

What was sequenced was peripheral blood. This clonotype was sampled from a middle-aged man with active COVID-19. The chain joins TRBV6-2 or TRBV6-3 to TRBJ2-7; D gene ambiguous. For the CDR3, the DNA is TGTGCCAGCAGCCACAGTTTCTATCCCTACGAGCAGTACTTC. Amino acid sequence: CASSHSFYPYEQYF.